The 9 T cell receptor beta chains reported below all come from one sample, sequenced in a study of T cell repertoires in cytomegalovirus infection. Each CDR3 protein gets one entry after TCRdb re-called the reads with MiXCR. The table includes around 540,000 distinct CDR3 sequences, roughly 34% detected once. For these TCRs, the target antigens are not known. The input for sequencing was cultured PBMCs, taken from culture after CMV antigen stimulation. The receptors derive from a human donor in good health (CMV status not recorded). Some clones in this sample may be carry-over from other donors' samples.

This clonotype was seen many times. The chain carries TRBV7-6 and TRBJ2-3; D remains ambiguous. V lost 1 base and J lost 2, with 10 bases in between. The CDR3 is 15 residues long. Per the germline V gene, CDR1 is SGHVS and CDR2 is FNYEAQ. CDR3 sequence: CASSLVRSNTDTQYF. The CDR3 DNA sequence: TGTGCCAGCAGCTTAGTGCGGTCAAACACAGATACGCAGTATTTT. Filled out from reference TRBV7-6 and TRBJ2-3, the complete variable domain reads GAGVSQSPRYKVTKRGQDVALRCDPISGHVSLYWYRQALGQGPEFLTYFNYEAQQDKSGLPNDRFSAERPEGSISTLTIQRTEQRDSAMYRCASSLVRSNTDTQYFGPGTRLTVL.

This clonotype was observed a handful of times. This chain connects TRBV11-3 to TRBJ2-7; the match to TRBD2 covers 12 bases. The CDR3 has 16 residues. Germline assignment: CDR1 SGHNT and CDR2 YENEEA. The V segment lost 5 bases and the J segment 6 bases; nucleotides outside the gene matches: 11. CDR3: CASSGEPGTSGREQYV. The CDR3 nucleotides are TGTGCCAGCAGCGGAGAGCCGGGGACTAGCGGGCGCGAGCAGTACGTC.

In its sample, this clonotype was seen many times. This chain connects TRBV7-2 to TRBJ1-2; TRBD1 is a possible D gene (5 bases). There are 13 residues in the CDR3. V was clipped by 3 bases and J by 4 bases, with 9 bases between them. Germline values: CDR1 SGHTA, CDR2 FQGNSA. The CDR3 region is CASSFGGGYGYTF. The CDR3 bases are TGTGCCAGCAGCTTTGGCGGGGGCTATGGCTACACCTTC.

This clonotype was counted many times. The chain employs TRBV11-3 and TRBJ2-5; D is unresolved. Germline CDR1 reads SGHNT; CDR2 reads YENEEA. The CDR3 is 14 amino acids. Trimming shortened V by 6 bases and J by 2 bases, and 13 bases separated the two germline ends. In DNA, the CDR3 is TGTGCCAGCAGAGGAGATTGGGGACAAGAGACCCAGTACTTC. It specifies CASRGDWGQETQYF.

The chain carries TRBV28 and TRBJ1-6; TRBD1 aligns across 9 bases. V lost 6 bases to trimming and J lost 7 bases; unmatched junction nucleotides: 4. The CDR3 contains 14 residues. The germline CDR1 and CDR2 sequences are MDHEN and SYDVKM. This CDR3 is CASRVDRGNSPLHF. The CDR3 DNA reads TGTGCCAGCAGGGTGGACAGGGGAAATTCACCCCTCCACTTT.

This clonotype has at least ten counts. This chain links TRBV7-2 with TRBJ2-1, with D perhaps matching TRBD1 (6 bases). The V and J ends lost 5 bases and 2 bases respectively, with 13 bases between them. CDR3 length equals 15 residues. Germline CDR1 is SGHTA and CDR2 is FQGNSA. The CDR3 DNA reads TGTGCCAGCAGCCCCCGGACAGCCACCTACAATGAGCAGTTCTTC. Translated, it gives CASSPRTATYNEQFF.

The chain links TRBV28 to TRBJ1-2, with D possibly matching TRBD1 (6 bases). CDR3 length: 16 residues. V gave up 10 bases and J gave up 5 bases, with 26 bases separating them. Germline CDR1 MDHEN, CDR2 SYDVKM. The CDR3 here is CAIRTGRGAPSYGYTF. CDR3 sequence (DNA): TGTGCCATCCGAACGGGTCGGGGGGCGCCGAGTTATGGCTACACCTTC.

The rearrangement links TRBV7-2 to TRBJ2-1; the D gene is possibly TRBD1 (5 bases). The germline gives CDR1 SGHTA, CDR2 FQGNSA. The CDR3 is made up of 15 amino acids. Trimming removed 1 base at V and 10 bases at J, with 17 bases between. The CDR3 nucleotides are TGTGCCAGCAGCTTAGGAGGTCCTAGTAACAGGGAGCAGTTCTTC. As protein: CASSLGGPSNREQFF.

V and J are TRBV19 and TRBJ2-1; 7 bases fit TRBD2. Germline V gives CDR1 LNHDA, CDR2 SQIVND (reference sequence). The CDR3 covers 16 residues. J was trimmed by 8 bases and V by 1 base; bases with no gene match: 11. The CDR3, as DNA: TGTGCCAGTAGTATAGTCGGAGCGGGAAATTTGCATGAGCAGTTCTTC. Residues: CASSIVGAGNLHEQFF.